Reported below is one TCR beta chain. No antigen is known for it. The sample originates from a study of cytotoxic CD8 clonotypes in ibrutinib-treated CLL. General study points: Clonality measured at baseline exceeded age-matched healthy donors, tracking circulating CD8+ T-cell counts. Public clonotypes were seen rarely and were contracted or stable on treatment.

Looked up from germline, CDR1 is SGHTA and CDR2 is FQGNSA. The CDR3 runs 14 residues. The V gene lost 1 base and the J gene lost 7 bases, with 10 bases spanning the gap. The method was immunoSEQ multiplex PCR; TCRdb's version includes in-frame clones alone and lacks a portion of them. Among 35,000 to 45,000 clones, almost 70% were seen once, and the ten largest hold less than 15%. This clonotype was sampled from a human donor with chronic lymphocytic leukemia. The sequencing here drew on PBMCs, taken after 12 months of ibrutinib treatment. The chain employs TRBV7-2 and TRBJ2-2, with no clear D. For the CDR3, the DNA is TGTGCCAGCAGCTTAGTGGTCCCGGGCGGGGAGCTGTTTTTT. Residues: CASSLVVPGGELFF. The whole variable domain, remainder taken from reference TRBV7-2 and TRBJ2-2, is GAGVSQSPSNKVTEKGKDVELRCDPISGHTALYWYRQSLGQGLEFLIYFQGNSAPDKSGLPSDRFSAERTGGSVSTLTIQRTQQEDSAVYLCASSLVVPGGELFFGEGSRLTVL.